This T cell receptor (beta chain) was identified in a study of T cells in Graves' hyperthyroidism and ophthalmopathy. Exclusion followed for patients with uncontrolled infection, other autoimmune disease, pregnancy or lactation. Clinical symptoms, serum thyroxine and TRAb, thyroid ultrasound and orbital computed tomography were used for the diagnoses. As for this clonotype: What it recognizes is unknown. The germline gene is not matched at one end of the junction; a read error may be the cause.

CDR1 is ENHRY, CDR2 SYGVKD, per germline. The CDR3 extends over 13 amino acids. Findings and caveats of the study: Through a model of 13 V-J features, ophthalmopathy was separated from stable hyperthyroidism. Ophthalmopathy was predicted by the model a median of roughly 6.6 months ahead of onset.

Researchers amplified the TCR beta CDR3 regions from RNA transcripts. HTBI primers were used for first-round RT-PCR of the TCR CDR3. TCRdb reprocessed the multiplex PCR reads via MiXCR and lists one record per CDR3 protein. This table holds about 580,000 distinct CDR3 sequences, 35% to 55% found once. Material for sequencing was peripheral blood or thyroid tissue (not recorded which). The gene calls are TRBV10-3 and TRBJ1-5; no reliable D call. The clonotype was recovered from a woman under 30 with Graves' hyperthyroidism. The CDR3 region is CAVRRPGSQPQHF. The CDR3 region has the DNA TGTGCCGTCAGAAGGCCAGGCAGTCAGCCCCAGCATTTT.